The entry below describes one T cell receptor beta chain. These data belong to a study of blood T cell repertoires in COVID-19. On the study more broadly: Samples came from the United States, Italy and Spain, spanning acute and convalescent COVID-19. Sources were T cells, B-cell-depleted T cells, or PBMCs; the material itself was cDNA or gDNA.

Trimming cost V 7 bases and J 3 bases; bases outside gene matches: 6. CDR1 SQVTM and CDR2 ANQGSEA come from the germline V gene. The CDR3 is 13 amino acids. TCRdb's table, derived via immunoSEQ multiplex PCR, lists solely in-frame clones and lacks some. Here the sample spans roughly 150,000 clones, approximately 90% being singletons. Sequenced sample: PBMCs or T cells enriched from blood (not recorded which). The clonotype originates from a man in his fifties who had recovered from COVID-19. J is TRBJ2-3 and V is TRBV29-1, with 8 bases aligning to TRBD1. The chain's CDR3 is CSAGQGMTDTQYF. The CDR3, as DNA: TGCAGCGCCGGACAGGGAATGACAGATACGCAGTATTTT.